What follows are 4 T cell receptor beta chains derived from one specimen sequenced in a study of identical twins. TCRdb re-called the 5' RACE reads through MiXCR, storing one row per CDR3 protein. The sample has hundreds of thousands of distinct CDR3 sequences, 9% to 15% seen once; the top ten hold roughly 7%. Separately, the same data were catalogued under a study of yellow fever vaccine responses in identical twins.

Sequencing input: CD8+ T cells sorted from blood. The receptors were sampled from a woman younger than 35 in good health.

The chain has TRBV7-9 and TRBJ1-2, with 8 positions matching TRBD1. This CDR3 region has 13 residues. Trimming removed 5 bases from V and 8 bases from J; junction bases left unmatched: 7. Looked up from germline, CDR1 is SEHNR and CDR2 is FQNEAQ (reference sequence). The CDR3 coding sequence is TGTGCCAGCAGCCCGCCGGACAGGGAAGGCTACACCTTC. Protein: CASSPPDREGYTF.

This clonotype was found a few times. The chain has TRBV29-1 and TRBJ1-3; D is uncertain. Trimming removed 6 bases at V and 1 base at J, with 22 bases between. Per germline, CDR1 SQVTM and CDR2 ANQGSEA. The CDR3 covers 17 residues. The CDR3 bases are TGCAGCGTCGCTGGGCAGTCAGCTAACGGGTCTGGAAACACCATATATTTT. It encodes CSVAGQSANGSGNTIYF.

This clonotype was recorded at least ten times. The CDR3 sequence is CASSPSGVGNIQYF. The CDR3 bases are TGTGCCAGCAGTCCTAGTGGAGTCGGGAACATTCAGTACTTC. The chain links TRBV12-3 or TRBV12-4 to TRBJ2-4; D is undetermined. V was trimmed by 5 bases and J by 7 bases, leaving 15 bases between them. This CDR3 is built from 14 residues.

This clonotype has a count of ten or more. This chain joins TRBV6-5 and TRBJ2-5; 7 positions match TRBD2. Losses at the gene ends were 0 bases for V and 1 base for J; bases not matched to a gene: 14. This CDR3 comprises 19 residues. Germline V gives CDR1 MNHEY, CDR2 SVGAGI. The CDR3 loop is CASSYSISNLAALQETQYF. As DNA, the CDR3 is TGTGCCAGCAGTTACTCGATTTCCAACCTAGCGGCACTCCAAGAGACCCAGTACTTC.